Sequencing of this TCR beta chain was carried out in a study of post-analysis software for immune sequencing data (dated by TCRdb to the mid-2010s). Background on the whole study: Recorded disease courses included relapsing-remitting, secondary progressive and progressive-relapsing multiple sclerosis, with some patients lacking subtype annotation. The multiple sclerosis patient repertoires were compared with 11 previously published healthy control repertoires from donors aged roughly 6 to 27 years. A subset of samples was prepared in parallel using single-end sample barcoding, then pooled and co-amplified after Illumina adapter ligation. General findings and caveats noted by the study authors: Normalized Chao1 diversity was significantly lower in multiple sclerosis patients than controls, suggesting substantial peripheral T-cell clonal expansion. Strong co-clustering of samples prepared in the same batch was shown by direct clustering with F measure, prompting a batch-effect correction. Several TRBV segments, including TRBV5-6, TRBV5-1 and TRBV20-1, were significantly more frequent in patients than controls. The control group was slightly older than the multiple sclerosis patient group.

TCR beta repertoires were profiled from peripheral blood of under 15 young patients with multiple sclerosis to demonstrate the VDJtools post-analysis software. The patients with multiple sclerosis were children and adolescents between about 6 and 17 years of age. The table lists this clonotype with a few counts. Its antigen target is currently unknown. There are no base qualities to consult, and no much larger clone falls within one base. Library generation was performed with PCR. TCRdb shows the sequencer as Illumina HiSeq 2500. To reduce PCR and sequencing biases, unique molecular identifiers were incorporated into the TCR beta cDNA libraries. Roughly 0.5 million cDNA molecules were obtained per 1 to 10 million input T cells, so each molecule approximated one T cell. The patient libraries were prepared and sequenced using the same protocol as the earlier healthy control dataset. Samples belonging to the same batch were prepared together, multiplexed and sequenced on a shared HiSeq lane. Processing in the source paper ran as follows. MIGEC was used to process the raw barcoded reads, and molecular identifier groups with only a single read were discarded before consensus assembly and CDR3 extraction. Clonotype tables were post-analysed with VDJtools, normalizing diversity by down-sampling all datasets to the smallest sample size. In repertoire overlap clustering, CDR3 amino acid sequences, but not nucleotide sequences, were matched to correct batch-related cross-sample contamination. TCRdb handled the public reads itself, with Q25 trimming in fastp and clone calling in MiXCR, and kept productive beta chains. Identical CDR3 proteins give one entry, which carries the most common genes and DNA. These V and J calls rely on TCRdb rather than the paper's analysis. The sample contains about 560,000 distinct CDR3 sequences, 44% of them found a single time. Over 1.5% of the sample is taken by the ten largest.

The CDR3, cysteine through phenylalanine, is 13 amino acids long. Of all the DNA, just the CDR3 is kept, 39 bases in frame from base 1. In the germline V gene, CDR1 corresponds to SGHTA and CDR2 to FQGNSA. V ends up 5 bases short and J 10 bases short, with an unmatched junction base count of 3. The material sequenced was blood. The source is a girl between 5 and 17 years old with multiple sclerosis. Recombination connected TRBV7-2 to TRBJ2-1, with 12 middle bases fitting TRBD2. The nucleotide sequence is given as TGTGCCAGCAGCGCCGGACTAGCGGGGGAGCAGTTCTTC. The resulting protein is CASSAGLAGEQFF.